Below are 16 T cell receptor beta chains sequenced from a single sample in a study of T cell repertoires in cytomegalovirus infection. These TCRs' antigens remain unknown. From the reads, TCRdb called clonotypes with MiXCR, one entry per CDR3 protein. The table includes fewer than 1,000,000 distinct CDR3 sequences, 30% to 40% detected once. This sample comprised cultured CD8+ T cells from PBMCs, obtained from culture after CMV antigen stimulation. The receptors derive from a human donor in good health (CMV status not recorded). Some clones in this sample may be carry-over from other donors' samples.

This clonotype occurred many times. The rearrangement uses TRBV7-2 and TRBJ2-5; 7 nucleotides agree with TRBD1. Trimming at V came to 2 bases and at J to 1 base, leaving 13 bases not matched to a gene. The V gene's germline CDR1 is SGHTA and CDR2 FQGNSA. The CDR3 has 18 residues. CDR3 sequence reads: CASSLSGTAQFRQETQYF. CDR3 in DNA: TGTGCCAGCAGCTTATCCGGGACAGCTCAATTTCGCCAAGAGACCCAGTACTTC.

The chain links TRBV5-6 to TRBJ1-6; D might be TRBD1 (5 bases). The CDR3 spans 17 residues. The V and J ends lost 6 bases and 1 base respectively, with 17 bases between them. Germline values: CDR1 SGHDT, CDR2 YYEEEE. The CDR3 loop is CASTFDGGRSYNSPLHF. CDR3 DNA sequence: TGTGCCAGCACCTTTGACGGGGGACGTTCCTATAATTCACCCCTCCACTTT.

V is TRBV5-8 and J is TRBJ1-5; no definite D call. V was trimmed by 0 bases and J by 13 bases, leaving 11 bases between them. The CDR3 spans 12 residues. In germline, CDR1 is SGHTS, CDR2 YDEGEE. As DNA, the CDR3 is TGTGCCAGCAGCTTGGAGCGATCGCATCAGCATTTT. Translating gives CASSLERSHQHF.

In the case of this clonotype: An end of the junction differs from the germline gene, which may be a read error. V is TRBV10-3 and J is TRBJ1-1; D gene unclear. CDR1 and CDR2 (germline): ENHRY, SYGVKD. The CDR3 is 13 amino acids. The CDR3 spells CAITELPNTEAFF. Written as DNA, the CDR3 is TGTGCCATCACTGAGTTACCGAACACTGAAGCTTTCTTT.

Many counts were recorded for this clonotype. The chain's CDR3 is CASSSLEPHSGAFF. CDR3 nucleotide sequence: TGTGCCAGCAGCTCCCTTGAGCCTCACAGTGGAGCTTTCTTT. The chain is built from TRBV7-3 and TRBJ1-1; D unresolved. This CDR3 has 14 residues. CDR1 SGHTA and CDR2 FQGTGA come from the germline V gene. V was pared by 4 bases and J by 10 bases, with 19 bases between.

This clonotype was seen a few times. The chain joins TRBV19 to TRBJ1-1, with TRBD1 as a possible D gene (5 bases). The CDR3 sequence is 13 residues long. The germline CDR1 and CDR2 sequences are LNHDA and SQIVND (reference sequence). V was shortened by 3 bases and J by 10 bases, with 15 bases between the two germline ends. This CDR3 is CASSIPSRGGAFF. The CDR3 coding sequence is TGTGCCAGTAGTATCCCCTCGAGGGGAGGAGCTTTCTTT.

This clonotype was seen repeatedly, ten times or more. V gene TRBV6-1 combines with J gene TRBJ2-1; perhaps TRBD2 as D (5 bases). The length of the CDR3 is 14 residues. Looked up from germline, CDR1 is MNHNS and CDR2 is SASEGT. Trimming stripped 8 bases from V and 0 bases from J, with 11 bases between. The CDR3 nucleotides read TGTGCCAGCTCGGTGGGAGACTCCTACAATGAGCAGTTCTTC. Translated, it gives CASSVGDSYNEQFF.

This clonotype was detected a few times. The chain recombines TRBV5-6 with TRBJ2-3, with D perhaps TRBD1 (6 bases). V lost 1 base and J lost 2, with 17 bases in between. The CDR3 covers 17 residues. Germline V gene data show CDR1 as SGHDT and CDR2 as YYEEEE. The CDR3 sequence is CASSLHHRDTFTDTQYF. For the CDR3, the DNA is TGTGCCAGCAGCTTGCACCACCGGGACACTTTCACAGATACGCAGTATTTT. Full variable domain (outside the CDR3, taken from reference TRBV5-6 and TRBJ2-3): DAGVTQSPTHLIKTRGQQVTLRCSPKSGHDTVSWYQQALGQGPQFIFQYYEEEERQRGNFPDRFSGHQFPNYSSELNVNALLLGDSALYLCASSLHHRDTFTDTQYFGPGTRLTVL.

This clonotype was seen a handful of times. The chain couples TRBV12-3 or TRBV12-4 to TRBJ2-3; 9 nucleotides align to TRBD2. The CDR3 is made up of 18 amino acids. The V and J ends lost 2 bases and 2 bases, in that order; junction bases with no gene match: 11. The CDR3 loop is CASSLNPLAGATTDTQYF. The CDR3 region has the DNA TGTGCCAGCAGTTTAAACCCTTTAGCGGGGGCCACCACAGATACGCAGTATTTT.

This clonotype was observed a few times. The chain uses TRBV6-2 or TRBV6-3 and TRBJ2-5, with 8 nucleotides matching TRBD2. The CDR3 runs to 15 residues. Germline CDR1 reads MNHEY; CDR2 reads SVGEGT. V dropped 4 bases and J dropped 7; count of bases not matched to a gene: 11. CDR3 protein: CASSFLGLGPGTQYF. DNA for the CDR3: TGTGCCAGCAGTTTCTTGGGACTAGGCCCCGGGACCCAGTACTTC.

The chain links TRBV7-3 to TRBJ1-2; no reliable D call. This CDR3 comprises 15 residues. Trimming shortened V by 2 bases and J by 2 bases, and 12 bases separated the two germline ends. Germline loops: CDR1 SGHTA, CDR2 FQGTGA. The CDR3 spells CASSLLAGANYGYTF. Here the CDR3 DNA reads TGTGCCAGCAGCTTACTGGCAGGAGCCAACTATGGCTACACCTTC.

This clonotype has at least ten counts. The chain combines TRBV12-3 or TRBV12-4 with TRBJ2-2; D is unclear. Deletions cut 7 bases from V and 1 base from J, with 7 bases between. The CDR3 runs 13 residues. CDR3 in DNA: TGTGCCAGCACTGGGCAGAACACCGGGGAGCTGTTTTTT. Residues: CASTGQNTGELFF.

The chain links TRBV3-1 to TRBJ2-5; D uncertain. From germline, CDR1 is LGHDT and CDR2 YNNKEL (reference sequence). The CDR3 has 14 amino acids. Trimming took 0 bases from V and 2 from J, leaving 7 bases between them. The CDR3: CASSQEEIQETQYF. In DNA, the CDR3 is TGTGCCAGCAGCCAAGAGGAAATACAAGAGACCCAGTACTTC.

This clonotype was observed a few times. The rearrangement uses TRBV28 and TRBJ1-3; D might be TRBD1 (6 bases). In germline, CDR1 is MDHEN, CDR2 SYDVKM. The V gene lost 6 bases and the J gene lost 4 bases, with 13 bases spanning the gap. The CDR3 runs to 14 residues. In DNA, the CDR3 is TGTGCCAGCAGCTTTGGGGGCGGCGGAAACACCATATATTTT. It translates to CASSFGGGGNTIYF.

This rearrangement joins TRBV19 to TRBJ1-1; 9 nucleotides agree with TRBD1. Germline V gives CDR1 LNHDA, CDR2 SQIVND (reference sequence). The CDR3 length is 17 residues. Trimming at V came to 5 bases and at J to 2 bases, leaving 12 bases not matched to a gene. In DNA form, the CDR3 reads TGTGCCAGTAGTCCTTTGGACAGGGGACGACTCAACACTGAAGCTTTCTTT. Translating it yields CASSPLDRGRLNTEAFF.

The chain combines TRBV20-1 with TRBJ1-1, with D uncertain. This CDR3 is 12 amino acids long. Trimming removed 6 bases from V and 1 base from J, with 9 bases in between. CDR1 is DFQATT, CDR2 SNEGSKA, per germline (reference sequence). As DNA, the CDR3 is TGCAGTGCCCCGAGGTCGAACACTGAAGCTTTCTTT. Residues: CSAPRSNTEAFF.